This TCR beta chain was profiled in a study of neurological immune-mediated disorders. Study-wide findings and caveats: Phylogenetic grouping placed 18 of 34 multiple sclerosis patients' repertoires in one related-CDR3 cluster, a possible signature. No expanded-clone CDR3 amino acid sequence recurred across subjects, suggesting private TCR-beta repertoires.

It was from 2 million PBMCs stored at -80 C that the unsorted libraries were obtained. TCRdb re-called the 5' RACE reads with MiXCR, one entry per CDR3 protein. The sample gives approximately 41,000 distinct CDR3 sequences, around 2.5% of which show up once; around 10% is in the top ten. The CDR3 has 13 amino acids. The germline V and J ends were trimmed by 5 bases and 8 bases, with 15 bases remaining between them. Per the germline V gene, CDR1 is MDHEN and CDR2 is SYDVKM. This clonotype was seen many times. What it binds is unknown. The rearrangement links TRBV28 to TRBJ1-2; weak D call: TRBD1 (6 bases). Sequencing input: PBMCs. This receptor was obtained from a man in his thirties or forties with multiple sclerosis. CDR3: CASSTTGFWGYTF. The CDR3, as DNA: TGTGCCAGCAGTACAACAGGGTTTTGGGGCTACACCTTC.